One sample yielded the 21 T cell receptor beta chains listed below, sequenced in a study of early T cells in non-severe SARS-CoV-2 infection. TCRdb redid the calling of the 5' RACE reads with MiXCR, one entry per CDR3 protein. The sample has tens of thousands of distinct CDR3 sequences; over 6.5% are singletons. The sample taken for sequencing was whole blood. The receptor set was obtained from an adult who was a healthcare worker with PCR-confirmed SARS-CoV-2 infection or an uninfected control (not recorded which).

This clonotype came up many times. The rearrangement uses TRBV20-1 and TRBJ2-1, with TRBD2 matching 8 bases. V lost 3 bases to trimming and J lost 13 bases; unmatched junction nucleotides: 14. The CDR3 spans 14 residues. Germline-derived CDR1 and CDR2 are DFQATT and SNEGSKA (reference sequence). The CDR3: CSASPLFAGGLQFF. The CDR3 DNA reads as TGCAGTGCTAGTCCCCTCTTCGCGGGAGGTCTCCAGTTCTTC.

This clonotype was picked up many times. The chain uses TRBV20-1 and TRBJ2-1; 8 positions match TRBD2. The germline CDR1 and CDR2 sequences are DFQATT and SNEGSKA (reference sequence). V shed 6 bases, J shed 3 bases, and the junction held 4 bases outside the gene matches. This CDR3 comprises 13 residues. The CDR3 nucleotides are TGCAGTGCCCCCCGGGGGGGCTACAATGAGCAGTTCTTC. It translates to CSAPRGGYNEQFF.

The chain couples TRBV5-1 to TRBJ2-3, with TRBD1 as a possible D gene (6 bases). The CDR3 is made up of 13 amino acids. The germline CDR1 and CDR2 sequences are SGHRS and YFSETQ. V was clipped by 7 bases and J by 1 base, with 10 bases between them. CDR3 protein: CASRGQRTDTQYF. In nucleotides, the CDR3 is TGCGCCAGCCGCGGACAGCGCACAGATACGCAGTATTTT.

This clonotype was seen many times. V and J are TRBV28 and TRBJ2-7; 7 bases map to TRBD2. Per germline, CDR1 MDHEN and CDR2 SYDVKM. Trimming cost V 7 bases and J 7 bases; bases outside gene matches: 13. The CDR3 has 14 amino acids. CDR3 residues: CASNPAGVKGEQYF. CDR3 DNA: TGTGCCAGCAATCCGGCGGGGGTGAAGGGGGAGCAGTACTTC.

CDR3 in amino acids: CASSQEGQSYSNQPQHF. The CDR3 coding sequence is TGTGCCAGCAGCCAAGAGGGACAGTCATATAGCAATCAGCCCCAGCATTTT. The chain has TRBV4-2 and TRBJ1-5; 7 positions match TRBD1. After removal of 0 bases from V and 0 bases from J, the junction contained 5 bases not matched to a gene. This CDR3 comprises 17 residues. The V gene's germline CDR1 is LGHNA and CDR2 YNFKEQ.

V is TRBV19 and J is TRBJ2-2, with D hard to call. The CDR3 runs 12 residues. Trimming cost V 7 bases and J 2 bases, with 5 bases left between them. Germline assignment: CDR1 LNHDA and CDR2 SQIVND (reference sequence). CDR3 coding DNA: TGTGCCAGTAAAAGCAACACCGGGGAGCTGTTTTTT. It yields the protein CASKSNTGELFF.

This clonotype was counted a few times. This chain joins TRBV11-2 and TRBJ2-2; 8 positions agree with TRBD2. V was clipped by 3 bases and J by 0 bases; unmatched bases: 9. Germline V lookup: CDR1 SGHAT, CDR2 FQNNGV. The CDR3 has 18 residues. In DNA form, the CDR3 reads TGTGCCAGCAGCTTTCAGTTAAAGCGGGAGCCGAACACCGGGGAGCTGTTTTTT. Protein product: CASSFQLKREPNTGELFF. Variable domain in full (rest from reference TRBV11-2 and TRBJ2-2): EAGVAQSPRYKIIEKRQSVAFWCNPISGHATLYWYQQILGQGPKLLIQFQNNGVVDDSQLPKDRFSAERLKGVDSTLKIQPAKLEDSAVYLCASSFQLKREPNTGELFFGEGSRLTVL.

This clonotype was detected many times. V is TRBV5-1 and J is TRBJ2-3; the match to TRBD2 covers 12 bases. The CDR3 is 19 residues long. The J segment lost 0 bases and the V segment lost 4 bases, leaving 12 bases of the junction unmatched. Looked up from germline, CDR1 is SGHRS and CDR2 is YFSETQ. The CDR3, as DNA: TGCGCCAGCAGCACATCCTACGGACTAGCGGGACGGAGCACAGATACGCAGTATTTT. Its translation is CASSTSYGLAGRSTDTQYF.

The chain combines TRBV29-1 with TRBJ2-3, with D perhaps given as TRBD1 or TRBD2 (6 bases each). The CDR3 runs to 19 residues. With 3 bases removed from V and 4 bases from J, the gap between germline ends came to 29 bases. Germline CDR1 and CDR2: SQVTM and ANQGSEA. CDR3 sequence: CSVDSRSPPSPGAPDTQYF. CDR3 DNA sequence: TGCAGCGTTGATAGTCGGTCTCCCCCCAGCCCGGGGGCCCCAGATACGCAGTATTTT.

This clonotype was detected ten times or more. The chain has TRBV25-1 and TRBJ1-1, with 12 bases matching TRBD1. Germline values: CDR1 MGHDK, CDR2 SYGVNS. With V trimmed by 10 bases and J by 10 bases, 10 bases remained unmatched. The CDR3 runs 13 residues. The CDR3 sequence is CATQPGTGGVAFF. CDR3 in DNA: TGTGCCACTCAGCCCGGGACAGGGGGCGTAGCTTTCTTT.

This chain connects TRBV20-1 to TRBJ1-5; D may be TRBD1 (6 bases). CDR3 length: 14 residues. Germline CDR1 reads DFQATT; CDR2 reads SNEGSKA (reference sequence). The V and J ends lost 4 bases and 3 bases respectively, with 13 bases between them. The CDR3 DNA is TGCAGTGCTATTACAGGGCCCCCCAATCAGCCCCAGCATTTT. This encodes CSAITGPPNQPQHF.

This clonotype was seen many times. This chain uses TRBV20-1 with TRBJ2-7; perhaps TRBD1 as D (8 bases). CDR1 is DFQATT and CDR2 is SNEGSKA in the germline V gene (reference sequence). The CDR3 is 13 residues long. Deletions cut 6 bases from V and 6 bases from J, with 18 bases between. The DNA of the CDR3 is TGCAGTGCCAGGGGGCGGGAGAGCTTCGAGCAGTACTTC. It encodes CSARGRESFEQYF.

This clonotype was counted between two and nine times. This CDR3 reads CASSEFDSLSTGELFF. CDR3 nucleotides: TGTGCCAGCAGTGAGTTTGACAGCCTCTCCACCGGGGAGCTGTTTTTT. The chain is built from TRBV6-1 and TRBJ2-2; maybe TRBD1 (5 bases). Germline values: CDR1 MNHNS, CDR2 SASEGT. The CDR3 has 16 residues. V shed 3 bases and J shed 4 bases, with 15 bases lying between them.

This clonotype appeared a few times. The gene calls are TRBV5-1 and TRBJ2-3; no reliable D call. The CDR3 is made up of 14 amino acids. Germline V gene data show CDR1 as SGHRS and CDR2 as YFSETQ. V lost 0 bases, J lost 0 bases, and 5 bases lay in between. CDR3 residues: CASSLGGSTDTQYF. The CDR3 coding sequence is TGCGCCAGCAGCTTGGGCGGTAGCACAGATACGCAGTATTTT.

This clonotype was detected ten times or more. This chain uses TRBV18 with TRBJ1-1; D unclear. Trimming left V 3 bases short and J 1 base short, with 15 bases between. Germline lookup yields CDR1 KGHSH and CDR2 LQKENI. The CDR3 loop spans 16 amino acids. The CDR3 DNA reads TGTGCCAGCTCACCCCCCCTACCGGGTGGGAACACTGAAGCTTTCTTT. This gives the protein CASSPPLPGGNTEAFF.

At least ten counts were recorded for this clonotype. V is TRBV20-1 and J is TRBJ2-3, with D possibly matching TRBD1 (6 bases). V lost 5 bases and J lost 4, with 10 bases in between. The CDR3 covers 12 residues. Germline V CDR1 and CDR2: DFQATT, SNEGSKA (reference sequence). The CDR3 loop is CSAGQGSDTQYF. In nucleotides, the CDR3 is TGCAGTGCTGGGCAGGGGTCAGATACGCAGTATTTT.

This clonotype was seen many times. This sequence joins TRBV30 and TRBJ2-1; D is perhaps TRBD1 (5 bases). Germline CDR1 is GTSNPN and CDR2 is SVGIG (reference sequence). This CDR3 region has 12 residues. Trimming pared 0 bases from V and 12 bases from J, leaving 12 bases between. CDR3 nucleotide sequence: TGTGCCTGGAGTGTTCAGATGGGGCGGCAGTTCTTC. Amino acid sequence: CAWSVQMGRQFF.

The chain combines TRBV3-1 with TRBJ1-1; D is uncertain. CDR1 LGHDT and CDR2 YNNKEL come from the germline V gene (reference sequence). With 1 base removed from V and 1 base from J, the gap between germline ends came to 10 bases. The CDR3 is 15 amino acids. In DNA, the CDR3 is TGTGCCAGCAGCCAAGCCCACGGAGGGAACACTGAAGCTTTCTTT. Translation gives CASSQAHGGNTEAFF.

The chain recombines TRBV20-1 with TRBJ2-7; the match to TRBD2 covers 11 bases. CDR3 length: 15 amino acids. Trimming cost V 0 bases and J 2 bases; bases outside gene matches: 3. From germline, CDR1 is DFQATT and CDR2 SNEGSKA (reference sequence). The CDR3 nucleotides read TGCAGTGCTAGAGAATATAGCGGGAGGGCCTACGAGCAGTACTTC. Translation gives CSAREYSGRAYEQYF.

This clonotype occurred many times. This sequence joins TRBV18 and TRBJ1-4; TRBD1 matches at 9 bases. The CDR3 spans 16 residues. J was trimmed by 6 bases and V by 6 bases; bases with no gene match: 11. CDR1 is KGHSH and CDR2 is LQKENI in the germline V gene. The CDR3 spells CASSPGTGWRDEKLFF. CDR3 nucleotides: TGTGCCAGCTCTCCCGGGACAGGGTGGAGAGATGAAAAACTGTTTTTT.

This clonotype has at least ten counts. The rearrangement joins TRBV2 to TRBJ2-4, with D unresolved. The CDR3 length is 15 residues. Deletions cut 10 bases from V and 0 bases from J, with 16 bases between. Germline V gene lookup returns CDR1 SNHLY and CDR2 FYNNEI. CDR3 DNA sequence: TGTGCCACCTTAGGTAGAGATAGAGCCAAAAACATTCAGTACTTC. Translating gives CATLGRDRAKNIQYF.